This T cell receptor beta chain was obtained from a study of shared clonotypes between healthy human individuals. The germline gives CDR1 MGHDK, CDR2 SYGVNS. Trimming shortened V by 10 bases and J by 3 bases, and 16 bases separated the two germline ends. The length of the CDR3 is 13 residues. Repertoires were generated with immunoSEQ multiplex PCR, while TCRdb's copy carries only in-frame clones and drops some. The sample has 1.5 million to 1.9 million clones, 95% to 99% seen once; the top ten hold 0.45%. This TCR was sampled from a man aged 25-40 years in good health. The V call is TRBV25-1, the J call TRBJ2-7; no clear D gene. The specimen was naive CD4+ T cells sorted from blood. Noted subset: CD45RA+ positively selected. CDR3 DNA: TGTGCCACCAACGGGCTAGGGCACTACGAGCAGTACTTC. Protein sequence: CATNGLGHYEQYF.